The 24 T cell receptor beta chains presented below share a single source sample, sequenced in a study of OX40 agonist ivuxolimab in advanced cancers. The repertoire was sequenced with immunoSEQ multiplex PCR; TCRdb's copy has only in-frame clones and lacks some. In the table there are roughly 91,000 clones, roughly 90% of which are singletons. The sequenced sample was CD4+ or CD8+ T cells sorted from blood, obtained in a trial of the OX40 agonist ivuxolimab. These receptors all come from an adult with an advanced solid tumor such as melanoma, head and neck, liver or kidney cancer.

In DNA, the CDR3 is TGTGCCAGCAGCGATCTCTCTGTCGGTCAGCCCCAGCATTTT. This gives the protein CASSDLSVGQPQHF. This rearrangement joins TRBV2 to TRBJ1-5; D gene uncertain. V lost 6 bases, J lost 6 bases, and 15 bases lay in between. The CDR3 sequence is 14 residues long. CDR1 is SNHLY, CDR2 FYNNEI, per germline.

The chain joins TRBV28 to TRBJ2-5, with D hard to call. This CDR3 is built from 10 residues. Germline V gene lookup returns CDR1 MDHEN and CDR2 SYDVKM. V lost 5 bases and J 4 bases, leaving 2 bases between the germline ends. The CDR3 is CASSRETQYF. The CDR3 nucleotides are TGTGCCAGCAGTCGAGAGACCCAGTACTTC.

The chain is built from TRBV19 and TRBJ2-2; TRBD2 might be the D (6 bases). Germline CDR1 is LNHDA and CDR2 is SQIVND (reference sequence). The ends were cut back, 3 bases at V and 7 bases at J, with 15 bases in the middle. This CDR3 region has 15 residues. CDR3 nucleotide sequence: TGTGCCAGTAGTATCCAGGGTAGCGGTTACGGGGAGCTGTTTTTT. Translated, it gives CASSIQGSGYGELFF.

CDR3 DNA: TGTGCCAGCAGCGTAGGAGGACAGACCTACAATGAGCAGTTCTTC. It is translated as CASSVGGQTYNEQFF. The chain uses TRBV9 and TRBJ2-1; D perhaps matches TRBD1 (6 bases). The ends were cut back, 0 bases at V and 2 bases at J, with 9 bases in the middle. CDR1 is SGDLS and CDR2 is YYNGEE in the germline V gene. The CDR3 spans 15 residues.

The chain joins TRBV5-8 to TRBJ2-1, with 11 nucleotides matching TRBD2. The CDR3 has 15 residues. V was pared by 0 bases and J by 6 bases, with 2 bases of the junction left unmatched. Germline values: CDR1 SGHTS, CDR2 YDEGEE. CDR3 DNA: TGTGCCAGCAGCTTGGGGCTAGCGGGGGGCAATGAGCAGTTCTTC. Protein sequence: CASSLGLAGGNEQFF.

CDR3 in DNA: TGTGCCAGCAACCTCCGGGACTCTCTTCCGGCTTTCTTT. Translated: CASNLRDSLPAFF. The chain uses TRBV6-5 and TRBJ1-1, with a weak D call TRBD1 (5 bases). V gave up 7 bases and J gave up 11 bases, with 20 bases separating them. Germline V gives CDR1 MNHEY, CDR2 SVGAGI. This CDR3 comprises 13 residues.

The V and J genes are TRBV29-1 and TRBJ2-2; 7 nucleotides agree with TRBD2. Germline CDR1 is SQVTM and CDR2 is ANQGSEA. Trimming took 7 bases from V and 3 from J; bases not matched to a gene: 5. This CDR3 spans 13 amino acids. As DNA, the CDR3 is TGCAGCGCGGGGGGTAGAGACACCGGGGAGCTGTTTTTT. Protein: CSAGGRDTGELFF.

The chain recombines TRBV30 with TRBJ2-1; D perhaps matches TRBD2 (6 bases). V lost 3 bases and J 4 bases, leaving 13 bases between the germline ends. This CDR3 region has 14 residues. From germline, CDR1 is GTSNPN and CDR2 SVGIG (reference sequence). The CDR3 DNA reads TGTGCCTGGAGCGGGGGTGGGGGTTACAATGAGCAGTTCTTC. Translated, it gives CAWSGGGGYNEQFF.

The chain combines TRBV10-1 with TRBJ2-5; 8 bases line up with TRBD2. CDR1 and CDR2 (germline): WNHNN, SYGVQD (reference sequence). Unmatched junction bases numbered 5, after V lost 3 bases and J lost 2 bases. The CDR3 runs to 15 residues. CDR3 loop: CASSDGTRGQETQYF. DNA of the CDR3: TGCGCCAGCAGTGATGGGACTAGGGGGCAAGAGACCCAGTACTTC.

The CDR3 here is CASSPREGAETQYF. The DNA of the CDR3 is TGTGCCAGCTCACCACGGGAGGGGGCCGAGACCCAGTACTTC. The gene calls are TRBV18 and TRBJ2-5, with D perhaps TRBD1 or TRBD2 (7 bases each). The germline CDR1 and CDR2 sequences are KGHSH and LQKENI. This CDR3 spans 14 amino acids. Trimming took off 1 base at V and 5 bases at J, with 11 bases between the two ends.

V is TRBV7-3 and J is TRBJ2-5; maybe TRBD2 (5 bases). V lost 5 bases, J lost 4 bases, and 17 bases lay in between. Germline V gene data show CDR1 as SGHTA and CDR2 as FQGTGA. The CDR3 extends over 15 amino acids. DNA for the CDR3: TGTGCCAGCAGCCGAGCCAGCGGCCCTAGAGAGACCCAGTACTTC. Amino acid sequence: CASSRASGPRETQYF.

This chain connects TRBV18 to TRBJ2-1, with D hard to call. Looked up from germline, CDR1 is KGHSH and CDR2 is LQKENI. V lost 2 bases, J lost 8 bases, and 10 bases lay in between. The CDR3 totals 13 residues. The CDR3 DNA reads as TGTGCCAGCTCACCAATTTCTGGGGATGAGCAGTTCTTC. It translates to CASSPISGDEQFF.

The chain carries TRBV9 and TRBJ2-3, with TRBD2 matching 8 bases. Germline CDR1 SGDLS, CDR2 YYNGEE. V shed 0 bases and J 2 bases; nucleotides not matched to a gene: 11. CDR3 length: 18 amino acids. The CDR3 nucleotides read TGTGCCAGCAGCGTAGCCTCCCGGGTAGCGGGGACCACAGATACGCAGTATTTT. Its translation: CASSVASRVAGTTDTQYF. The complete variable domain, with remaining parts taken from reference TRBV9 and TRBJ2-3, reads DSGVTQTPKHLITATGQRVTLRCSPRSGDLSVYWYQQSLDQGLQFLIQYYNGEERAKGNILERFSAQQFPDLHSELNLSSLELGDSALYFCASSVASRVAGTTDTQYFGPGTRLTVL.

This clone was recorded a few times. The chain has TRBV28 and TRBJ1-2; TRBD1 might be the D (5 bases). This CDR3 region has 15 residues. Trimming took off 6 bases at V and 2 bases at J, with 16 bases between the two ends. Germline CDR1 is MDHEN and CDR2 is SYDVKM. The CDR3 protein is CASSHPSRENYGYTF. DNA for the CDR3: TGTGCCAGCAGCCACCCATCCAGGGAGAACTATGGCTACACCTTC.

This sequence joins TRBV4-1 and TRBJ2-7; the D gene could be TRBD1 or TRBD2 (5 bases each). Germline CDR1 reads MGHRA; CDR2 reads YSYEKL. The CDR3 is 17 amino acids. The germline V and J ends were trimmed by 5 bases and 0 bases, with 20 bases remaining between them. CDR3 nucleotides: TGCGCCAGCAGCGAACCCCCCCGGGGCCGCTTCTCCTACGAGCAGTACTTC. Encoded protein: CASSEPPRGRFSYEQYF.

The chain has TRBV30 and TRBJ1-5, with 7 bases identical to TRBD1. Trimming took 2 bases from V and 7 from J; bases not matched to a gene: 5. Germline CDR1 GTSNPN, CDR2 SVGIG (reference sequence). The CDR3 sequence is 13 residues long. CDR3 DNA sequence: TGTGCCTGGAGTAGGGGGCCGGACCAGCCCCAGCATTTT. This encodes CAWSRGPDQPQHF.

The rearrangement joins TRBV5-6 to TRBJ2-2, with D perhaps given as TRBD1 or TRBD2 (5 bases each). The CDR3 has 14 residues. Germline lookup yields CDR1 SGHDT and CDR2 YYEEEE. V lost 2 bases and J 6 bases, leaving 11 bases between the germline ends. CDR3 nucleotides: TGTGCCAGCAGCTTCGGGGCCATTGCCGGGGAGCTGTTTTTT. Translating gives CASSFGAIAGELFF.

In DNA form, the CDR3 reads TGTGCCAGCTCACCGCGGGACCAGGGGCTCTACGAGCAGTACTTC. It yields the protein CASSPRDQGLYEQYF. This chain links TRBV18 with TRBJ2-7; D could derive from TRBD1 or TRBD2 (6 bases each). CDR3 size: 15 residues. V shed 3 bases and J shed 3 bases, with 15 bases lying between them. Germline V gene data show CDR1 as KGHSH and CDR2 as LQKENI.

The chain has TRBV5-4 and TRBJ1-1; D perhaps matches TRBD1 (5 bases). V lost 6 bases, J lost 0 bases, and 21 bases lay in between. Per germline, CDR1 SGHNT and CDR2 YYREEE (reference sequence). The CDR3 contains 17 residues. CDR3 sequence (DNA): TGTGCCAGCACCCCAGGAGGGCGGTGGGGGATGAACACTGAAGCTTTCTTT. The encoded protein is CASTPGGRWGMNTEAFF.

The V and J genes are TRBV11-2 and TRBJ2-1; TRBD1 is a possible D gene (7 bases). The V gene lost 5 bases and the J gene lost 7 bases, with 12 bases spanning the gap. The CDR3 consists of 13 residues. The germline V gene encodes CDR1 SGHAT and CDR2 FQNNGV. The CDR3: CASSLAGGNEQFF. DNA for the CDR3: TGTGCCAGCAGCCTAGCAGGGGGGAATGAGCAGTTCTTC.

V gene TRBV5-5 combines with J gene TRBJ1-5; D call uncertain. CDR3 size: 18 residues. Per germline, CDR1 SGHKS and CDR2 YYEKEE (reference sequence). The V end lost 4 bases, the J end lost 4 bases, and 24 bases lay between the germline ends. The CDR3 DNA reads TGTGCCAGCAGCCCTGCGATCACAGTGTCAGCCCTTAATCAGCCCCAGCATTTT. It codes for CASSPAITVSALNQPQHF.

The chain carries TRBV18 and TRBJ1-1; no clear D. This CDR3 comprises 14 residues. V was cut by 3 bases and J by 0 bases, with 8 bases left in between. Germline assignment: CDR1 KGHSH and CDR2 LQKENI. CDR3 DNA sequence: TGTGCCAGCTCACCCTATGTTTTGAACACTGAAGCTTTCTTT. It is translated as CASSPYVLNTEAFF.

In DNA form, the CDR3 reads TGCGCCAGCAGCTCGACATCAACTAATGAAAAACTGTTTTTT. The encoded protein is CASSSTSTNEKLFF. The chain is built from TRBV5-1 and TRBJ1-4, with D unclear. Germline V gene lookup returns CDR1 SGHRS and CDR2 YFSETQ. There are 14 residues in the CDR3. The V and J ends lost 3 bases and 0 bases respectively, with 6 bases between them.

The chain recombines TRBV11-3 with TRBJ2-2; possibly TRBD1 for D (6 bases). CDR3 length equals 14 residues. Trimming cost V 8 bases and J 2 bases, with 12 bases left between them. CDR1 SGHNT and CDR2 YENEEA come from the germline V gene. The CDR3 region has the DNA TGTGCCAGCCGTGGGGGCTCCAACACCGGGGAGCTGTTTTTT. This translates into CASRGGSNTGELFF.